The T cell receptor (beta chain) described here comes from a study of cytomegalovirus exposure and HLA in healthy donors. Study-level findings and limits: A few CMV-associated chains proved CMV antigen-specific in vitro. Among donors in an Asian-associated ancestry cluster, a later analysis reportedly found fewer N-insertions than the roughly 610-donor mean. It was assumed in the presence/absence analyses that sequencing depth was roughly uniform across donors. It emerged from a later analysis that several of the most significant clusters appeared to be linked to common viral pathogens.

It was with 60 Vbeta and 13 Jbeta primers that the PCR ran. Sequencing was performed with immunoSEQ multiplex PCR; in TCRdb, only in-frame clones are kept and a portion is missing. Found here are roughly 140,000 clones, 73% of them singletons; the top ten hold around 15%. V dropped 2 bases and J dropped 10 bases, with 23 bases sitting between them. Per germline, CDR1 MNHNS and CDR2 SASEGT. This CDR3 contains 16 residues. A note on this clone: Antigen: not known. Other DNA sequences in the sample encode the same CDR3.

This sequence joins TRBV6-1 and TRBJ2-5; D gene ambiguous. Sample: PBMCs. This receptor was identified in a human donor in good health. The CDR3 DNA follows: TGTGCCAGCAGTGAAAAGATAACGGTCGCGCGAAATGGCCAGTACTTC. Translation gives CASSEKITVARNGQYF.